Below, 22 T cell receptor beta chains from the same sample are listed, as sequenced in a study of cytomegalovirus exposure and HLA in healthy donors. In the PCR, 60 Vbeta and 13 Jbeta primers were used. Assay: immunoSEQ multiplex PCR; the TCRdb copy retains only in-frame clones and omits some. The data show about 150,000 clones, approximately 70% seen once. Material for sequencing was PBMCs. The source of these receptors is a woman between 55 and 75 years old in good health and CMV-seropositive.

The rearrangement joins TRBV29-1 to TRBJ1-4, with 7 bases matching TRBD1. In germline, CDR1 is SQVTM, CDR2 ANQGSEA. This CDR3 region has 12 residues. V dropped 4 bases and J dropped 8; count of bases not matched to a gene: 4. The CDR3 loop reads CSVGRQGEKLFF. The CDR3 DNA reads as TGCAGCGTTGGTAGACAGGGCGAAAAACTGTTTTTT.

The J gene is TRBJ1-1, the V gene TRBV2; TRBD1 might be the D (5 bases). Germline-derived CDR1 and CDR2 are SNHLY and FYNNEI. The CDR3 consists of 14 residues. Trimming took 3 bases from V and 4 from J, leaving 12 bases between them. CDR3 DNA: TGTGCCAGCAGTGACCTGGGGGGGAGCACTGAAGCTTTCTTT. It encodes CASSDLGGSTEAFF. The full variable domain, in which reference TRBV2 and TRBJ1-1 provide the parts outside the CDR3, is EPEVTQTPSHQVTQMGQEVILRCVPISNHLYFYWYRQILGQKVEFLVSFYNNEISEKSEIFDDQFSVERPDGSNFTLKIRSTKLEDSAMYFCASSDLGGSTEAFFGQGTRLTVV.

This clone was counted a few times. The chain carries TRBV14 and TRBJ2-1, with D maybe TRBD1 (5 bases). V was pared by 1 base and J by 9 bases, with 13 bases between. The CDR3 extends over 14 amino acids. Looked up from germline, CDR1 is SGHDN and CDR2 is FVKESK. CDR3 bases: TGTGCCAGCAGCCAAGTACAGGTTTTAAGTGAGCAGTTCTTC. The encoded protein is CASSQVQVLSEQFF.

The chain joins TRBV6-4 to TRBJ2-1; D unresolved. The CDR3 contains 12 residues. V was trimmed by 2 bases and J by 16 bases, leaving 15 bases between them. CDR1 and CDR2 from the germline V gene are MRHNA and SNTAGT. CDR3 amino acids: CASSDVPDNHFF. The CDR3 region has the DNA TGTGCCAGCAGTGACGTTCCAGACAACCACTTCTTC.

This clone was counted between two and nine times. The chain joins TRBV15 to TRBJ1-4, with D uncertain. V was shortened by 3 bases and J by 8 bases, with 16 bases between the two germline ends. CDR3 length: 15 residues. The germline gives CDR1 LNHNV, CDR2 YYDKDF (reference sequence). Here the CDR3 reads CATSSKEVPEEKLFF. DNA for the CDR3: TGTGCCACCAGCAGCAAGGAAGTCCCGGAGGAAAAACTGTTTTTT.

The genes are TRBV13 and TRBJ2-3; D might be TRBD2 (5 bases). The germline V and J ends were trimmed by 2 bases and 6 bases, with 15 bases remaining between them. Per the germline V gene, CDR1 is PRHDT and CDR2 is FYEKMQ (reference sequence). The CDR3 covers 15 residues. CDR3 nucleotide sequence: TGTGCCAGCAGCTTAAAACTACTAGTATCCGATACGCAGTATTTT. This gives the protein CASSLKLLVSDTQYF.

The rearrangement links TRBV28 to TRBJ2-1, with D perhaps matching TRBD2 (7 bases). This CDR3 has 17 residues. The germline V gene has CDR1 MDHEN and CDR2 SYDVKM. The ends were cut back, 6 bases at V and 6 bases at J, with 24 bases in the middle. In DNA form, the CDR3 reads TGTGCCAGCAGACCTGGCCGGGGGGCGATGGAGGTCAATGAGCAGTTCTTC. Translation: CASRPGRGAMEVNEQFF.

This chain uses TRBV11-2 with TRBJ2-1; TRBD1 is a possible D gene (5 bases). Trimming took 0 bases from V and 3 from J, leaving 9 bases between them. The germline gives CDR1 SGHAT, CDR2 FQNNGV. This CDR3 spans 15 amino acids. CDR3 nucleotides: TGTGCCAGCAGCTTAGATTTAGACAGCTACAATGAGCAGTTCTTC. Amino acids: CASSLDLDSYNEQFF.

The J gene is TRBJ2-3, the V gene TRBV21-1; the table's D call, TRBD2, was not checked against the DNA. TRBV21-1 is reported as a pseudogene. This CDR3 has 16 residues. As DNA, the CDR3 is TGTGCCAGCAGACCACTAGGAGGGGCTAGCACAGATACGCAGTATTTT. Amino acid sequence: CASRPLGGASTDTQYF.

The chain joins TRBV19 to TRBJ1-5; tentative D call: TRBD1 (5 bases). The CDR3 has 14 amino acids. Germline values: CDR1 LNHDA, CDR2 SQIVND (reference sequence). V dropped 9 bases and J dropped 0 bases, with 12 bases sitting between them. This chain's CDR3 is CASRVIHSNQPQHF. CDR3 nucleotide sequence: TGTGCCAGCAGGGTTATTCATAGCAATCAGCCCCAGCATTTT.

The chain carries TRBV27 and TRBJ1-1; D is undetermined. Trimming took 2 bases from V and 9 from J, leaving 13 bases between them. The CDR3 runs to 13 residues. Germline CDR1 MNHEY, CDR2 SMNVEV (reference sequence). Written as DNA, the CDR3 is TGTGCCAGCAGTTTAACACTAAATACTCAAGCTTTCTTT. Translating gives CASSLTLNTQAFF.

The rearrangement joins TRBV10-3 to TRBJ1-5; 9 nucleotides line up with TRBD1. V shed 5 bases, J shed 8 bases, and the junction held 7 bases outside the gene matches. The length of the CDR3 is 14 residues. The germline V gene encodes CDR1 ENHRY and CDR2 SYGVKD. The CDR3 loop reads CAISPGQGREPQHF. As DNA, the CDR3 is TGTGCCATCAGTCCGGGACAGGGTCGGGAGCCCCAGCATTTT.

The chain uses TRBV5-6 and TRBJ2-3, with 11 bases identical to TRBD2. Germline V gene lookup returns CDR1 SGHDT and CDR2 YYEEEE. This CDR3 is built from 17 residues. The V gene end was trimmed by 0 bases and the J gene end by 0 bases; junction bases not matched to a gene: 3. The chain's CDR3 is CASSLVASGRSTDTQYF. CDR3 DNA sequence: TGTGCCAGCAGCTTGGTAGCTAGCGGGAGGAGCACAGATACGCAGTATTTT.

This chain connects TRBV5-4 to TRBJ2-5; the match to TRBD2 covers 13 bases. Germline V CDR1 and CDR2: SGHNT, YYREEE (reference sequence). With V trimmed by 3 bases and J by 5 bases, 4 bases remained unmatched. This CDR3 is built from 15 residues. CDR3: CASSSPGLAGETQYF. The CDR3, as DNA: TGTGCCAGCAGCTCACCGGGACTAGCGGGGGAGACCCAGTACTTC.

J is TRBJ1-1 and V is TRBV6-1; D perhaps matches TRBD1 (6 bases). The CDR3 has 14 residues. Trimming cost V 2 bases and J 4 bases, with 11 bases left between them. CDR1 and CDR2 from the germline V gene are MNHNS and SASEGT. The DNA of the CDR3 is TGTGCCAGCAGTGAACGGACAGAGACCACTGAAGCTTTCTTT. This translates into CASSERTETTEAFF.

The rearrangement uses TRBV6-1 and TRBJ2-7; TRBD1 matches at 8 bases. The trim removed 4 bases at V and 2 bases at J, leaving 4 bases unmatched. There are 14 residues in the CDR3. Germline assignment: CDR1 MNHNS and CDR2 SASEGT. CDR3 bases: TGTGCCAGCAGTGCCTGGACAGGGACCTACGAGCAGTACTTC. Translating it yields CASSAWTGTYEQYF.

This clone came up once. V is TRBV5-1 and J is TRBJ2-3; 12 bases agree with TRBD1. The junction had 12 bases not matched to a gene; V was cut back by 4 bases and J by 6 bases. CDR1 is SGHRS, CDR2 YFSETQ, per germline. This CDR3 is built from 17 residues. The CDR3 nucleotides read TGCGCCAGCAGCCGAGGGGACAGGGGGCGCGACACGGATACGCAGTATTTT. This sequence encodes CASSRGDRGRDTDTQYF.

The chain recombines TRBV28 with TRBJ1-3; D call uncertain. Germline V lookup: CDR1 MDHEN, CDR2 SYDVKM. The CDR3 runs to 12 residues. V was shortened by 7 bases and J by 4 bases, with 8 bases between the two germline ends. Here the CDR3 DNA reads TGTGCCAGCACCGACTGGGGAAACACCATATATTTT. Its protein is CASTDWGNTIYF.

This clone has only a few counts. J is TRBJ1-1 and V is TRBV2; no firm D call. Germline assignment: CDR1 SNHLY and CDR2 FYNNEI. This CDR3 has 13 amino acids. Trimming took 4 bases from V and 10 from J, leaving 16 bases between them. CDR3 bases: TGTGCCAGCAGTGTCGGGGAGGGTACCGGAGCTTTCTTT. This translates into CASSVGEGTGAFF.

This clone showed up just a few times. The chain employs TRBV25-1 and TRBJ2-5; D gene ambiguous. The germline gives CDR1 MGHDK, CDR2 SYGVNS. V lost 4 bases and J 1 base, leaving 13 bases between the germline ends. The CDR3 sequence is 15 residues long. DNA of the CDR3: TGTGCCAGCAGTGTCCTCCGACTCACCCAAGAGACCCAGTACTTC. This codes for CASSVLRLTQETQYF.

The chain carries TRBV11-1 and TRBJ2-3; 7 nucleotides agree with TRBD1. CDR3 length: 15 amino acids. From germline, CDR1 is SGHAT and CDR2 FQDESV (reference sequence). The junction had 2 bases not matched to a gene; V was cut back by 0 bases and J by 2 bases. The CDR3 sequence is CASSLAGQNTDTQYF. The CDR3 DNA sequence: TGTGCCAGCAGCTTAGCGGGACAGAACACAGATACGCAGTATTTT.

This clone was picked up a small number of times. V usage is TRBV9 and J usage is TRBJ1-1, with a possible D match to TRBD1 (5 bases). The CDR3 has 14 amino acids. Germline V CDR1 and CDR2: SGDLS, YYNGEE. Trimming removed 0 bases at V and 1 base at J, with 7 bases between. As DNA, the CDR3 is TGTGCCAGCAGCGTAGGGGGGGAGAACACTGAAGCTTTCTTT. It specifies CASSVGGENTEAFF. The full variable domain, completed using reference TRBV9 and TRBJ1-1, is DSGVTQTPKHLITATGQRVTLRCSPRSGDLSVYWYQQSLDQGLQFLIQYYNGEERAKGNILERFSAQQFPDLHSELNLSSLELGDSALYFCASSVGGENTEAFFGQGTRLTVV.